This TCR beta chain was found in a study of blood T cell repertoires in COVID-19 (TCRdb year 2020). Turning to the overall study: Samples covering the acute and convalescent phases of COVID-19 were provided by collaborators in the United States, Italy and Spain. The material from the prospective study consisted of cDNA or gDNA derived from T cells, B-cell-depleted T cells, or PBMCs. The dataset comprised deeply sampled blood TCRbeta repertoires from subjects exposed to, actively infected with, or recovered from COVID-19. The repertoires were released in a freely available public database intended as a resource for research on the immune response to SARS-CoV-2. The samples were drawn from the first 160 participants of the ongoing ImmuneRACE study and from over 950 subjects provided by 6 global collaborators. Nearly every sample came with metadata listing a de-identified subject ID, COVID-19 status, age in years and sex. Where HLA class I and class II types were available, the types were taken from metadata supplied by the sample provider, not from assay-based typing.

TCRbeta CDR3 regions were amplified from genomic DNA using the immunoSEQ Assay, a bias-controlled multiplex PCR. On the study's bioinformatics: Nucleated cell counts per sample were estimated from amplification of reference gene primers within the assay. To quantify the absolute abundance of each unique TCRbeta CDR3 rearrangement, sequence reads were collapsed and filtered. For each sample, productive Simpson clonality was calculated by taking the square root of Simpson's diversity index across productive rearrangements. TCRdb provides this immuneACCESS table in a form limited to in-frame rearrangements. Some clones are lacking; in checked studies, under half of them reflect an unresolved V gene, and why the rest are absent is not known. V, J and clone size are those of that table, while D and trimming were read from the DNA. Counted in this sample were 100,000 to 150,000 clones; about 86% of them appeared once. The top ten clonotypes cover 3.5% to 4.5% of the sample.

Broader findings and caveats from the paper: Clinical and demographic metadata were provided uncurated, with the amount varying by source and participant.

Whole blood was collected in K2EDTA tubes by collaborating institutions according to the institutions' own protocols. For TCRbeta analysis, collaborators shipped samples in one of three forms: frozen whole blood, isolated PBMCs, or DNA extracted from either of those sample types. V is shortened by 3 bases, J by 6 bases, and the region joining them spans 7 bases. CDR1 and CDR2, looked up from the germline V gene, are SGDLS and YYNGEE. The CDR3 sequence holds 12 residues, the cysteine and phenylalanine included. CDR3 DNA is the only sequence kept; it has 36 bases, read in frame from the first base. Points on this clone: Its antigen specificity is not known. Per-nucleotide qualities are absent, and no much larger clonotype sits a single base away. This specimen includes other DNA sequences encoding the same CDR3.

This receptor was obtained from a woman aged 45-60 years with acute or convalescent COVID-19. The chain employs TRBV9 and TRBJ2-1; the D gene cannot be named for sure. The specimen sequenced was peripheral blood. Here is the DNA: TGTGCCAGCAGCGGACCAGGCAATGAGCAGTTCTTC. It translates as CASSGPGNEQFF.